The 11 T cell receptor beta chains below all came from one sample that was sequenced in a study of blood T cell repertoires in COVID-19. Measured with immunoSEQ multiplex PCR; TCRdb has only the in-frame clones, and not every one. The profile shows over 100,000 clones, 80% of them singletons. The specimen sequenced was peripheral blood. Source of these receptors: a human donor in a cohort sampled during active or convalescent COVID-19.

CDR3 nucleotide sequence: TGTGCCAGCAGCTTATCTAGCGGCTCCTACGAGCAGTACTTC. Translated: CASSLSSGSYEQYF. The chain recombines TRBV11-3 with TRBJ2-7, with 7 bases matching TRBD2. CDR3 length equals 14 residues. Germline CDR1 and CDR2: SGHNT and YENEEA. Trimming removed 2 bases from V and 0 bases from J; junction bases left unmatched: 1.

This rearrangement joins TRBV7-2 to TRBJ2-4; TRBD1 aligns across 9 bases. Germline values: CDR1 SGHTA, CDR2 FQGNSA. The J segment lost 7 bases and the V segment lost 5 bases, leaving 6 bases of the junction unmatched. This CDR3 spans 14 amino acids. This CDR3 is CASSPGTGSNIQYF. In DNA, the CDR3 is TGTGCCAGCAGCCCGGGGACAGGGAGTAACATTCAGTACTTC. Looking up the rest from reference TRBV7-2 and TRBJ2-4 gives the full variable domain: GAGVSQSPSNKVTEKGKDVELRCDPISGHTALYWYRQSLGQGLEFLIYFQGNSAPDKSGLPSDRFSAERTGGSVSTLTIQRTQQEDSAVYLCASSPGTGSNIQYFGAGTRLSVL.

This clone was detected a few times. This chain uses TRBV7-2 with TRBJ1-5; the match to TRBD1 covers 9 bases. This CDR3 has 16 amino acids. J lost 6 bases, V lost 6 bases, and 12 bases had no gene match. Germline V CDR1 and CDR2: SGHTA, FQGNSA. CDR3 loop: CASRPTTGGAGQPQHF. The CDR3, as DNA: TGTGCCAGCAGACCAACCACAGGGGGCGCGGGTCAGCCCCAGCATTTT.

The rearrangement uses TRBV2 and TRBJ1-5, with 7 bases fitting TRBD1. The length of the CDR3 is 15 residues. V dropped 7 bases and J dropped 2; count of bases not matched to a gene: 8. Germline CDR1 reads SNHLY; CDR2 reads FYNNEI. The DNA of the CDR3 is TGTGCCAGCAAACCCGACAGGGCGGGCAATCAGCCCCAGCATTTT. It is translated as CASKPDRAGNQPQHF.

This clone was picked up one time. The chain employs TRBV7-2 and TRBJ2-7; tentatively, D is TRBD2 (5 bases). CDR1 SGHTA and CDR2 FQGNSA come from the germline V gene. The V gene lost 2 bases and the J gene lost 4 bases, with 21 bases spanning the gap. The CDR3 is 17 amino acids. This CDR3 is CASSLSPGWETLYEQYF. The CDR3, as DNA: TGTGCCAGCAGCTTATCGCCTGGTTGGGAGACTCTTTACGAGCAGTACTTC.

The chain is built from TRBV19 and TRBJ2-7; TRBD2 matches 8 bases. V lost 6 bases to trimming and J lost 6 bases; unmatched junction nucleotides: 10. There are 14 residues in the CDR3. Germline CDR1 reads LNHDA; CDR2 reads SQIVND (reference sequence). The CDR3 sequence: CASRFGLAGGEQYF. In DNA form, the CDR3 reads TGTGCCAGTAGATTCGGACTAGCAGGAGGCGAGCAGTACTTC. The full variable domain, with the rest looked up from reference TRBV19 and TRBJ2-7, is DGGITQSPKYLFRKEGQNVTLSCEQNLNHDAMYWYRQDPGQGLRLIYYSQIVNDFQKGDIAEGYSVSREKKESFPLTVTSAQKNPTAFYLCASRFGLAGGEQYFGPGTRLTVT.

The chain has TRBV5-1 and TRBJ1-1; 7 nucleotides agree with TRBD1. The V gene end was trimmed by 2 bases and the J gene end by 3 bases; junction bases not matched to a gene: 10. CDR1 and CDR2 from the germline V gene are SGHRS and YFSETQ. The CDR3 has 16 amino acids. CDR3 loop: CASSFIPGQRYTEAFF. The CDR3 coding sequence is TGCGCCAGCAGCTTTATACCGGGACAGAGGTACACTGAAGCTTTCTTT.

The rearrangement uses TRBV6-2 or TRBV6-3 and TRBJ2-1; 10 nucleotides line up with TRBD2. J was trimmed by 0 bases and V by 6 bases; bases with no gene match: 11. Per the germline V gene, CDR1 is MNHEY and CDR2 is SVGEGT. The CDR3 spans 18 residues. CDR3 sequence (DNA): TGTGCCAGCAGCCTACTAGCGGGGAGAAAAAGCTCCTACAATGAGCAGTTCTTC. As protein: CASSLLAGRKSSYNEQFF.

This clone was counted ten times or more. The CDR3 DNA is TGTGCCAGCAGCTGGGGACAAATGAACACTGAAGCTTTCTTT. It yields the protein CASSWGQMNTEAFF. V usage is TRBV5-6 and J usage is TRBJ1-1, with D possibly TRBD1 on 6 matching bases. CDR1 SGHDT and CDR2 YYEEEE come from the germline V gene. The CDR3 extends over 14 amino acids. Between the trimmed V and J ends, which lost 3 bases and 0 bases, there was a span of 9 bases.

The gene calls are TRBV2 and TRBJ2-5; 14 positions match TRBD2. The germline V gene encodes CDR1 SNHLY and CDR2 FYNNEI. The junction had 7 bases not matched to a gene; V was cut back by 5 bases and J by 5 bases. The CDR3 extends over 16 amino acids. DNA of the CDR3: TGTGCCAGCAGTATGGGACTAGCGGGGGAGGTGGAGACCCAGTACTTC. Encoded protein: CASSMGLAGEVETQYF.

This chain joins TRBV18 and TRBJ1-1; a weak D match, TRBD1 (6 bases). Germline assignment: CDR1 KGHSH and CDR2 LQKENI. The germline V and J ends were trimmed by 4 bases and 0 bases, with 15 bases remaining between them. There are 16 residues in the CDR3. The CDR3 reads CASSLRDTSMNTEAFF. In nucleotides, the CDR3 is TGTGCCAGCTCACTACGGGACACAAGTATGAACACTGAAGCTTTCTTT.